What follows are 13 T cell receptor beta chains derived from one specimen sequenced in a study of T-cell reconstitution after alpha-beta-depleted transplantation in children. Preparation of the TCRbeta library used unique molecular identifiers. TCRdb re-derived calls from the PCR reads in MiXCR, one entry per CDR3 protein. The table shows just under 350,000 distinct CDR3 sequences, with 15% to 20% occurring only once. The source was PBMCs, mostly from graft donor cells, collected 360 days after TCRalphabeta/CD19-depleted stem cell transplant. Source of these receptors: a male patient between 2 and 9 years old who had a stem cell transplant for acute lymphoblastic leukemia, so the T cells may come from the graft donor.

This clonotype was seen a handful of times. This chain joins TRBV6-2 or TRBV6-3 and TRBJ2-1; 7 bases match TRBD2. The CDR3 runs 14 residues. Germline-derived CDR1 and CDR2 are MNHEY and SVGEGT. V shed 7 bases and J 0 bases; nucleotides not matched to a gene: 3. The CDR3 nucleotides read TGTGCCAGCACTACGGGGGGCTCCTACAATGAGCAGTTCTTC. Translated, it gives CASTTGGSYNEQFF.

This clonotype was seen more than once but under ten times. The chain employs TRBV28 and TRBJ1-1; D ambiguous. From germline, CDR1 is MDHEN and CDR2 SYDVKM. Trimming removed 7 bases from V and 3 bases from J, with 9 bases in between. CDR3 size: 12 residues. CDR3 DNA: TGTGCCAGCACCGTCTCTTACACTGAAGCTTTCTTT. Translating it yields CASTVSYTEAFF.

The sample holds a few counts of this clonotype. The chain employs TRBV20-1 and TRBJ2-5; tentatively, D is TRBD2 (6 bases). Germline-derived CDR1 and CDR2 are DFQATT and SNEGSKA (reference sequence). There are 13 residues in the CDR3. V lost 3 bases and J lost 2, with 10 bases in between. For the CDR3, the DNA is TGCAGTGCTAGCGGGAGAGGACAAGAGACCCAGTACTTC. It encodes CSASGRGQETQYF.

This clonotype has more than one count but fewer than ten. V is TRBV9 and J is TRBJ2-1; no clear D. Looked up from germline, CDR1 is SGDLS and CDR2 is YYNGEE. The germline V and J ends were trimmed by 4 bases and 0 bases, with 11 bases remaining between them. The CDR3 runs to 15 residues. CDR3 in amino acids: CASSFGSRSYNEQFF. The CDR3 DNA reads as TGTGCCAGCAGCTTCGGAAGCCGCTCCTACAATGAGCAGTTCTTC.

This clonotype was seen more than once but under ten times. The chain combines TRBV20-1 with TRBJ2-3; 7 positions agree with TRBD2. Germline V gene lookup returns CDR1 DFQATT and CDR2 SNEGSKA (reference sequence). This CDR3 spans 14 amino acids. V shed 2 bases, J shed 4 bases, and the junction held 6 bases outside the gene matches. The CDR3 loop reads CSARSGMVADTQYF. The CDR3 bases are TGCAGTGCTAGAAGCGGGATGGTCGCAGATACGCAGTATTTT.

This clonotype was detected a few times. The chain has TRBV10-3 and TRBJ2-1; no clear D. The CDR3 has 13 residues. Germline V lookup: CDR1 ENHRY, CDR2 SYGVKD. V was clipped by 0 bases and J by 9 bases, with 9 bases between them. The CDR3 DNA is TGTGCCATCAGTGAGTCTTTGGAGTTTGAGCAGTTCTTC. Translation gives CAISESLEFEQFF.

For this clonotype: A much larger clonotype is one base distant, so this may be a read error. Without the conserved terminal phenylalanine or tryptophan, this CDR3 likely stems from a read error. This chain connects TRBV7-3 to TRBJ2-5; 11 bases fit TRBD2. Looked up from germline, CDR1 is SGHTA and CDR2 is FQGTGA. V was clipped by 2 bases and J by 3 bases; unmatched bases: 5. This CDR3 has 16 amino acids. CDR3 in amino acids: CASSLWGGLAEETQYL. Here the CDR3 DNA reads TGTGCCAGCAGCTTATGGGGGGGACTAGCGGAAGAGACCCAGTACTTG.

The rearrangement uses TRBV9 and TRBJ2-5; 10 bases align to TRBD2. This CDR3 has 15 amino acids. J was trimmed by 5 bases and V by 3 bases; bases with no gene match: 7. Per the germline V gene, CDR1 is SGDLS and CDR2 is YYNGEE. CDR3 in DNA: TGTGCCAGCAGCGCAGGTCTAGCGGGAGATGAGACCCAGTACTTC. This encodes CASSAGLAGDETQYF.

This clonotype was seen a few times. V is TRBV9 and J is TRBJ2-2; D is perhaps TRBD1 (5 bases). The CDR3 is 16 residues long. Per germline, CDR1 SGDLS and CDR2 YYNGEE. V was pared by 4 bases and J by 6 bases, with 19 bases between. The chain's CDR3 is CASSFGRGERPGELFF. In nucleotides, the CDR3 is TGTGCCAGCAGCTTCGGAAGGGGTGAACGTCCCGGGGAGCTGTTTTTT.

V usage is TRBV2 and J usage is TRBJ2-7; D perhaps matches TRBD1 (6 bases). This CDR3 has 16 residues. Germline V gives CDR1 SNHLY, CDR2 FYNNEI. V was pared by 4 bases and J by 3 bases, with 19 bases between. The CDR3 region has the DNA TGTGCCAGCAGTGTCCCCCGAGGGGGTTGGGACTACGAGCAGTACTTC. Protein: CASSVPRGGWDYEQYF.

This clonotype was detected only a few times. The V call is TRBV7-9, the J call TRBJ2-3; D unresolved. Germline V gene data show CDR1 as SEHNR and CDR2 as FQNEAQ (reference sequence). The CDR3 length is 11 residues. The V gene lost 7 bases and the J gene lost 4 bases, with 6 bases spanning the gap. The CDR3 loop is CASTLADTQYF. CDR3 in DNA: TGTGCCAGCACCCTGGCAGATACGCAGTATTTT.

The CDR3 DNA is TGCGCCACCAGGGCTGGGTCCTATTACAATGAGCAGTTCTTC. Its translation is CATRAGSYYNEQFF. The gene calls are TRBV5-1 and TRBJ2-1, with a tentative D call TRBD1 (5 bases). V gave up 9 bases and J gave up 4 bases, with 17 bases separating them. This CDR3 spans 14 amino acids. The germline V gene encodes CDR1 SGHRS and CDR2 YFSETQ.

This clonotype was detected many times. The rearrangement links TRBV7-9 to TRBJ2-7, with D unclear. Germline V CDR1 and CDR2: SEHNR, FQNEAQ (reference sequence). Trimming shortened V by 1 base and J by 2 bases, and 3 bases separated the two germline ends. The CDR3 extends over 12 amino acids. Here the CDR3 reads CASSLGAYEQYF. CDR3 DNA sequence: TGTGCCAGCAGCTTAGGTGCCTACGAGCAGTACTTC. Filled out from reference TRBV7-9 and TRBJ2-7, the complete variable domain reads DTGVSQNPRHKITKRGQNVTFRCDPISEHNRLYWYRQTLGQGPEFLTYFQNEAQLEKSRLLSDRFSAERPKGSFSTLEIQRTEQGDSAMYLCASSLGAYEQYFGPGTRLTVT.